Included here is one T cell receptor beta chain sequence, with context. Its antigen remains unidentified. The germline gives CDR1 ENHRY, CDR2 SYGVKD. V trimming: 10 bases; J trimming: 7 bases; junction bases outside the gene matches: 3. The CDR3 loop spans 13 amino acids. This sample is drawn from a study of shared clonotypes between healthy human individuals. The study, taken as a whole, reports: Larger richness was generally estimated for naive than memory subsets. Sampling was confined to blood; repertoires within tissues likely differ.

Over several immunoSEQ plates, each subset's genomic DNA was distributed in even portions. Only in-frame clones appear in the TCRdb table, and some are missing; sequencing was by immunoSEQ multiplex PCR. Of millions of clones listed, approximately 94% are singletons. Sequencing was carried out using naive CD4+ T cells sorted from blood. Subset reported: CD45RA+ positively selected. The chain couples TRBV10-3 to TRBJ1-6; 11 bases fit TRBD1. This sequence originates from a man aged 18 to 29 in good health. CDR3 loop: CATGQGDNSPLHF. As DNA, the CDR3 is TGTGCCACGGGACAGGGGGACAATTCACCCCTCCACTTT.